This TCR beta chain originates from a study of CD8 T cells in ankylosing spondylitis. By quantitative 5'-RACE with molecular barcodes, the TCR beta libraries were made. From the 5' RACE reads, TCRdb called clonotypes with MiXCR, one entry per CDR3 protein. The sample lists fewer than 750,000 distinct CDR3 sequences; around 17% were seen once. This clonotype was seen only a few times. Its antigen is currently unknown. Whole-study results and caveats: Researchers reportedly found disease-linked clones significantly enriched in matched ankylosing spondylitis synovial fluid. CD8+ disease-linked clones were present at relatively low frequencies in blood. Prior work had noted some motif variants in reactive arthritis blood and synovial fluid. The study identified a TCR beta motif of several highly homologous variants that appeared characteristic of ankylosing spondylitis blood.

The CDR3 runs to 16 residues. Germline CDR1 reads SQVTM; CDR2 reads ANQGSEA. V was cut by 4 bases and J by 6 bases, with 25 bases left in between. The sequence derives from a male donor with ankylosing spondylitis. Sequencing was done on a sample of blood, either unsorted or a sorted T cell fraction (not recorded which). V and J are TRBV29-1 and TRBJ2-7; TRBD1 is a possible D gene (6 bases). For the CDR3, the DNA is TGCAGCGTTGCAGGGACAACCTCCGGGCGGCGAGGCGAGCAGTACTTC. Its translation: CSVAGTTSGRRGEQYF.